A single sample gave rise to the 2 T cell receptor beta chains below, sequenced in a study of blood T cell repertoires in COVID-19. Data came from immunoSEQ multiplex PCR; TCRdb stores just in-frame clones and leaves some out. The table records hundreds of thousands of clones, about 91% of them present only once. What was sequenced was PBMCs or T cells enriched from blood (not recorded which). These receptors were taken from a woman between 18 and 29 years old who had recovered from COVID-19.

The chain joins TRBV3-1 (or the pseudogene TRBV3-2) to TRBJ1-1; D remains unclear. The CDR3 is made up of 19 amino acids. The germline V gene encodes CDR1 LGHDT and CDR2 YNNKEL (reference sequence). The V gene lost 3 bases and the J gene lost 4 bases, with 27 bases spanning the gap. Here the CDR3 reads CASSQPHAHDRVGSTEAFF. In nucleotides, the CDR3 is TGTGCCAGCAGCCAGCCGCACGCCCACGACCGGGTCGGGAGCACTGAAGCTTTCTTT.

This chain links TRBV7-6 with TRBJ2-1, with 10 bases identical to TRBD2. After removal of 1 base from V and 6 bases from J, the junction contained 9 bases not matched to a gene. The CDR3 loop spans 17 amino acids. Germline assignment: CDR1 SGHVS and CDR2 FNYEAQ. The CDR3 reads CASSLGVAGGLSNEQFF. In DNA form, the CDR3 reads TGTGCCAGCAGCTTAGGCGTAGCGGGGGGTTTATCCAATGAGCAGTTCTTC.